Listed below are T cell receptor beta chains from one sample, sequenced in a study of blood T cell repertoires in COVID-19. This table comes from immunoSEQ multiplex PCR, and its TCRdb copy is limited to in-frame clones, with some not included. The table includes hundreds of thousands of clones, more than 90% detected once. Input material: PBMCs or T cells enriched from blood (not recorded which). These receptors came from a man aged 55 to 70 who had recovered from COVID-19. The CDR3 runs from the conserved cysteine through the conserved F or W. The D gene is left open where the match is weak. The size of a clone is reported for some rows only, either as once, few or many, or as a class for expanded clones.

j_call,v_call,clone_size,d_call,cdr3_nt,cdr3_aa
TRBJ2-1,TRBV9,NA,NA,TGTGCCAGCAGCGTAGAACCCGGGGTGTACAATGAGCAGTTCTTC,CASSVEPGVYNEQFF
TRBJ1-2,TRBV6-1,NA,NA,TGTGCCAGCAGTGACGAGGTCCGAGGATATGGCTACACCTTC,CASSDEVRGYGYTF
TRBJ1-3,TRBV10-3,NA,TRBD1,TGTGCAACCTCGGACAGGGGCAAGGGCTCTGGAAACACCATATATTTT,CATSDRGKGSGNTIYF
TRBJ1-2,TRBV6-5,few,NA,TGTGCCAGCACGCGGGGGGGAGGCTACACCTTC,CASTRGGGYTF
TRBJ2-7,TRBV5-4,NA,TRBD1,TGTGCCAGCAGCCCGGGATGGGACAGGGGCTACGAGCAGTACTTC,CASSPGWDRGYEQYF
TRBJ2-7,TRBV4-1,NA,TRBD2,TGCGCCAGCAGCCAAGCGGGAGGGCTTAAAGGCGAGCAGTACTTC,CASSQAGGLKGEQYF
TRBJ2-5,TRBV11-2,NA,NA,TGTGCCAGCAGCGTCGGACAGCAAGAGACCCAGTACTTC,CASSVGQQETQYF
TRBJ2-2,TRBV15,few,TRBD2,TGTGCCACCAGCAGAGATCTCGTGGGAGGGCCGAACACCGGGGAGCTGTTTTTT,CATSRDLVGGPNTGELFF
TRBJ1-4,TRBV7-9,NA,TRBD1,TGTGCCAGCAGCCGGCCCGGGACAGAGGTTGAAAAACTGTTTTTT,CASSRPGTEVEKLFF
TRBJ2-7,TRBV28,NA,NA,TGTGCCAGCAGTTTTCTCCGGGGGACCTACGAGCAGTACTTC,CASSFLRGTYEQYF
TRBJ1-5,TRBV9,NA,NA,TGTGCCAGCAGCCAGGACAGCAGCAATCAGCCCCAGCATTTT,CASSQDSSNQPQHF
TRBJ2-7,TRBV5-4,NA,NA,TGTGCCAGCAGCTTGGGACAAATCGAGCAGTACTTC,CASSLGQIEQYF
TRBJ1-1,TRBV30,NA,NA,TGTGCCTGGCGATTGGGGCCCATTAACATTGAAGCTTTCTTT,CAWRLGPINIEAFF
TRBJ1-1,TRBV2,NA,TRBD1,TGTGCCAGCAGTGAATCGGGGACAGGGGGCCTAGACACTGAAGCTTTCTTT,CASSESGTGGLDTEAFF
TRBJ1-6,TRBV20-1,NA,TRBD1,TGCAGTGCTAGTGGCAGGGGGACATCACCCCTCCACTTT,CSASGRGTSPLHF
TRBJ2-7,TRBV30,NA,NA,TGTGCCTGGAGTGTACTGAGATCTACCTACGAGCAGTACTTC,CAWSVLRSTYEQYF
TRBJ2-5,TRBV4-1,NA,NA,TGCGCCAGCAGCCAAGGAGTCTCCAGGCAGTCAGAGACCCAGTACTTC,CASSQGVSRQSETQYF
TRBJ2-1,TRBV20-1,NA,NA,TGCAGTGCTAGTCTGTCGGGGATGAATGAGCAGTTCTTC,CSASLSGMNEQFF
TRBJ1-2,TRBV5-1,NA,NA,TGCGCCAGCAGTTCTCGTAGCGGGGAAGGACTTGGCGGCTACACCTTC,CASSSRSGEGLGGYTF
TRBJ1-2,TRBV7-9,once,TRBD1,TGTGCCAGCAGCCTTCCAGGGGGCAACTATGGCTACACCTTC,CASSLPGGNYGYTF
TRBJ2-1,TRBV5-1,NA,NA,TGCGCCAGCAGCCCGACCGGCGGGAATGAGCAGTTCTTC,CASSPTGGNEQFF
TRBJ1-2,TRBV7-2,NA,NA,TGTGCCAGCACCCCAGGGCGCAACTATGGCTACACCTTC,CASTPGRNYGYTF
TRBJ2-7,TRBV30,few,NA,TGTGCCTGGAGTGTACGGGGTGTCATGGGCTACGAGCAGTACTTC,CAWSVRGVMGYEQYF
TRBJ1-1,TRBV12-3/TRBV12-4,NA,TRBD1,TGTGCCAGCAGCTCTGACAGGGTTCTAGCTTTCTTT,CASSSDRVLAFF
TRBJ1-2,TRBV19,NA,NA,TGTGCCAGTAGTATAGAAGGCAGGGATTACACCTTC,CASSIEGRDYTF
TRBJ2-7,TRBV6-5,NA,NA,TGTGCCAGCAGTTACGCATCAAGGGACAACTACGAGCAGTACTTC,CASSYASRDNYEQYF
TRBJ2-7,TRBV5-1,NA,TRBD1,TGCGCCAGCAGCTTGGCAACAGGGGTGGTCTACGAGCAGTACTTC,CASSLATGVVYEQYF
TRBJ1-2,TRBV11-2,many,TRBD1,TGTGCCAGCAGCTCGGAACAGGGGTACTATGGCTACACCTTC,CASSSEQGYYGYTF
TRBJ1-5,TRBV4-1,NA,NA,TGCGCCAGCAGCGGGGCCTATAGCAATCAGCCCCAGCATTTT,CASSGAYSNQPQHF
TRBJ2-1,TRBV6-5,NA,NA,TGTGCCAGCAGAAACACATACAATGAGCAGTTCTTC,CASRNTYNEQFF
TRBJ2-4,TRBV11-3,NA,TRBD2,TGTGCCAGCAGCATCCCTGGGCGGGAGCCCAACATTCAGTACTTC,CASSIPGREPNIQYF
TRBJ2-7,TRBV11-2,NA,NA,TGTGCCAGCAGCTTCGGCAGGGGTACCTACGAGCAGTACTTC,CASSFGRGTYEQYF
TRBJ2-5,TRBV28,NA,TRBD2,TGTGCCAGTGAGCGAGCGGGGGAGACCCAGTACTTC,CASERAGETQYF
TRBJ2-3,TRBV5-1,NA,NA,TGCGCCAGCAGCTTAAACGGTCCAGATACGCAGTATTTT,CASSLNGPDTQYF
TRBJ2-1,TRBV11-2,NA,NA,TGTGCCAGCAGACATCACAATGAGCAGTTCTTC,CASRHHNEQFF
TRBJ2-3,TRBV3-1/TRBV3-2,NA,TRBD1,TGTGCCAGCAGCCAAGGTCCACAGGGGGCGAGCACAGATACGCAGTATTTT,CASSQGPQGASTDTQYF
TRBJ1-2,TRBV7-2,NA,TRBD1,TGTGCCAGCAGCTTCGACAGGGGAGGGGGTATAGGTGGCTACACCTTC,CASSFDRGGGIGGYTF
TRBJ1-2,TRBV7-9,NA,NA,TGTGCCAGCAGCTTAACGAGTCCCCTTAGCTATGGCTACACCTTC,CASSLTSPLSYGYTF
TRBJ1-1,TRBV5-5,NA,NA,TGTGCCAGCAGCTCGAGAACGAGGAGTGAAGCTTTCTTT,CASSSRTRSEAFF
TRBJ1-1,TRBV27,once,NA,TGTGCCAGCAGTTTGCTGGGGGCGGACACTGAAGCTTTCTTT,CASSLLGADTEAFF
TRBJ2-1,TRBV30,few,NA,TGTGCCTGGAGTGTACTGGTCCGGGGTCTCTCCTACAATGAGCAGTTCTTC,CAWSVLVRGLSYNEQFF
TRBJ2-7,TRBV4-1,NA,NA,TGCGCCAGCAGCCGATTTGACAACTACGAGCAGTACTTC,CASSRFDNYEQYF
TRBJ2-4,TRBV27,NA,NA,TGTGCCAGCAGTTTATATGTTAGCGGTAAAAACATTCAGTACTTC,CASSLYVSGKNIQYF
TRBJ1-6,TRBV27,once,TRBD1,TGTGCCAGCAGAAAAGAGACAGGGCTCAATTCACCCCTCCACTTT,CASRKETGLNSPLHF
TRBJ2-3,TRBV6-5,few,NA,TGTGCCAGCAGGTTTAGCGGCACAGATACGCAGTATTTT,CASRFSGTDTQYF
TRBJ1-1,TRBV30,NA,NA,TGTGCCTGGAGCCAACAGGGAAGGAACACTGAAGCTTTCTTT,CAWSQQGRNTEAFF
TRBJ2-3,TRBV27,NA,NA,TGTGCCAGCAGCAGGGCAGGGTACGTAGATACGCAGTATTTT,CASSRAGYVDTQYF
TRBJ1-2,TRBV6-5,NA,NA,TGTGCCAGCAGTCGCGGGGGCTATGGCTACACCTTC,CASSRGGYGYTF
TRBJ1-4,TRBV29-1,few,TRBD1,TGCAGCGTTGCCAGGGGGGATGAAAAACTGTTTTTT,CSVARGDEKLFF
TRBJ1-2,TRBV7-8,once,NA,TGTGCCAGCAACAAAGTGGGGGGAGCTAACTATGGCTACACCTTC,CASNKVGGANYGYTF
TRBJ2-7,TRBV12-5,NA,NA,TGTGCTAGTGCCTCCCGGACAGCCTACGAGCAGTACTTC,CASASRTAYEQYF
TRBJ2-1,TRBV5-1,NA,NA,TGCGCCAGCAGCCCAGGACAGAACAATGAGCAGTTCTTC,CASSPGQNNEQFF
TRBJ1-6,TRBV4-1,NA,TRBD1,TGCGCCAGCAGCCAAGCCGGGACAGGACGGAATTCACCCCTCCACTTT,CASSQAGTGRNSPLHF